This TCR beta chain was captured in a study of shared clonotypes between healthy human individuals. This CDR3 contains 13 residues. The germline V gene encodes CDR1 SGHRS and CDR2 YFSETQ. V lost 1 base to trimming and J lost 7 bases, with 9 bases between them. Details on this clone: What it recognizes is unknown.

Generated by immunoSEQ multiplex PCR, the TCRdb table keeps only in-frame clones and is missing some. The sample shows 2 million to 2.5 million clones, 85% to 95% of them seen only once. Findings of the study overall: Sampling included only blood; tissue repertoires likely differ. Estimated richness was generally greater in naive than memory subsets. Shared clonotypes across all four donors exceeded non-shared ones in generation probability.

The source material was naive CD4+ T cells sorted from blood. Noted subset: CD45RA+ positively selected. This chain joins TRBV5-1 and TRBJ1-3, with D possibly matching TRBD1 (5 bases). The sequence was obtained from a young man in good health. As DNA, the CDR3 is TGCGCCAGCAGCTTGCAGGGTTCGAACACCATATATTTT. It yields the protein CASSLQGSNTIYF.